These 28 T cell receptor beta chains were all obtained from the same sample, sequenced in a study of cytomegalovirus exposure and HLA in healthy donors. 13 Jbeta primers and 60 Vbeta primers were used for the PCR. Sequencing was performed with immunoSEQ multiplex PCR; in TCRdb, only in-frame clones are kept and a portion is missing. In the table there are some 170,000 clones, roughly 79% of which are singletons. The material sequenced was PBMCs. These receptors all stem from a woman aged 45-65 years in good health and CMV-seronegative.

This clone appeared a single time. The chain is built from TRBV19 and TRBJ2-6, with 7 bases lining up with TRBD2. The CDR3 spans 16 residues. The V gene end was trimmed by 3 bases and the J gene end by 0 bases; junction bases not matched to a gene: 2. CDR1 and CDR2 (germline): LNHDA, SQIVND (reference sequence). This CDR3 is CASSMWEGSGANVLTF. CDR3 bases: TGTGCCAGTAGTATGTGGGAGGGCTCTGGGGCCAACGTCCTGACTTTC.

This clone appeared a few times. The chain combines TRBV6-5 with TRBJ1-1; D remains ambiguous. This CDR3 region has 15 residues. V lost 6 bases and J lost 3, with 17 bases in between. Germline-derived CDR1 and CDR2 are MNHEY and SVGAGI. This chain's CDR3 is CASSNPGGSDTEAFF. The CDR3 bases are TGTGCCAGCAGCAACCCCGGAGGCTCGGACACTGAAGCTTTCTTT.

This chain uses TRBV28 with TRBJ2-2; D is unresolved. V lost 10 bases to trimming and J lost 4 bases, with 13 bases between them. Germline-derived CDR1 and CDR2 are MDHEN and SYDVKM. The CDR3 has 13 residues. The CDR3 DNA follows: TGTGCCACCTACCTTTCCCTCACCGGGGAGCTGTTTTTT. Translated: CATYLSLTGELFF.

The chain links TRBV9 to TRBJ2-1, with D possibly TRBD1 on 6 matching bases. Germline V lookup: CDR1 SGDLS, CDR2 YYNGEE. This CDR3 spans 15 amino acids. The V and J ends lost 0 bases and 9 bases respectively, with 16 bases between them. This CDR3 is CASSVDRAGVGEQFF. The CDR3 DNA is TGTGCCAGCAGCGTAGACAGGGCCGGGGTGGGTGAGCAGTTCTTC.

The V call is TRBV28, the J call TRBJ2-5; 7 nucleotides align to TRBD1. Germline CDR1 and CDR2: MDHEN and SYDVKM. Trimming took 4 bases from V and 4 from J; bases not matched to a gene: 0. This CDR3 has 12 amino acids. The CDR3 sequence: CASSYRGETQYF. The CDR3 bases are TGTGCCAGCAGTTACAGGGGAGAGACCCAGTACTTC. Looking up the rest from reference TRBV28 and TRBJ2-5 gives the full variable domain: DVKVTQSSRYLVKRTGEKVFLECVQDMDHENMFWYRQDPGLGLRLIYFSYDVKMKEKGDIPEGYSVSREKKERFSLILESASTNQTSMYLCASSYRGETQYFGPGTRLLVL.

This clone was seen more than once but under ten times. The chain links TRBV5-1 to TRBJ2-3; no reliable D call. Germline-derived CDR1 and CDR2 are SGHRS and YFSETQ. The CDR3 runs 13 residues. The V end was cut by 0 bases, the J end by 6 bases, with 8 bases between. Written as DNA, the CDR3 is TGCGCCAGCAGCTTGGCCATGCAGGATACGCAGTATTTT. Translation gives CASSLAMQDTQYF.

The chain links TRBV4-3 to TRBJ2-1, with 7 bases aligning to TRBD2. With V trimmed by 2 bases and J by 0 bases, 13 bases remained unmatched. CDR3 size: 19 residues. Looked up from germline, CDR1 is LGHNA and CDR2 is YSLEER. The CDR3 DNA follows: TGCGCCAGCAGCCAAAATCCCTTTAGCGGGCCGAGCTCCTACAATGAGCAGTTCTTC. This codes for CASSQNPFSGPSSYNEQFF.

This clone was counted once. The V and J genes are TRBV10-2 and TRBJ2-7; 9 bases map to TRBD2. Germline assignment: CDR1 WSHSY and CDR2 SAAADI. This CDR3 contains 15 residues. Trimming cost V 6 bases and J 2 bases; bases outside gene matches: 8. CDR3 coding DNA: TGCGCCAGCAGCCCCCTAGGCGGGGGGGCCTACGAGCAGTACTTC. It is translated as CASSPLGGGAYEQYF.

V and J are TRBV7-2 and TRBJ1-4, with 9 bases that match TRBD1. Looked up from germline, CDR1 is SGHTA and CDR2 is FQGNSA. With V trimmed by 6 bases and J by 8 bases, 10 bases remained unmatched. This CDR3 comprises 15 residues. CDR3 bases: TGTGCCAGCAGGCCCACCGGGACAGGGACAGAAAAACTGTTTTTT. Translated: CASRPTGTGTEKLFF.

This clone was observed a few times. This sequence joins TRBV28 and TRBJ1-5, with 8 bases that match TRBD1. CDR3 length: 14 residues. CDR1 and CDR2 (germline): MDHEN, SYDVKM. V was clipped by 4 bases and J by 7 bases; unmatched bases: 6. The CDR3 is CASSWPDRVQPQHF. Written as DNA, the CDR3 is TGTGCCAGCAGTTGGCCGGACAGGGTCCAGCCCCAGCATTTT.

J is TRBJ2-5 and V is TRBV29-1, with 7 bases matching TRBD2. The V gene's germline CDR1 is SQVTM and CDR2 ANQGSEA. The CDR3 is 13 residues long. With V trimmed by 7 bases and J by 3 bases, 8 bases remained unmatched. CDR3 bases: TGCAGCGGGAAAGTGGCGGGGGAAGAGACCCAGTACTTC. Protein product: CSGKVAGEETQYF.

The rearrangement uses TRBV5-4 and TRBJ1-1; 7 bases map to TRBD1. V lost 3 bases to trimming and J lost 1 base; unmatched junction nucleotides: 9. There are 16 residues in the CDR3. Germline lookup yields CDR1 SGHNT and CDR2 YYREEE (reference sequence). Written as DNA, the CDR3 is TGTGCCAGCAGCTCTTGGACAGGAAGGGGGAACACTGAAGCTTTCTTT. This codes for CASSSWTGRGNTEAFF.

The rearrangement links TRBV7-2 to TRBJ2-3; 10 bases line up with TRBD2. Germline V CDR1 and CDR2: SGHTA, FQGNSA. The ends lost 5 bases at V and 5 bases at J; junction bases unmatched: 10. The length of the CDR3 is 16 residues. The CDR3 loop is CASSPQLAGLVDTQYF. Written as DNA, the CDR3 is TGTGCCAGCAGCCCCCAACTAGCGGGATTGGTAGATACGCAGTATTTT.

The chain is built from TRBV11-2 and TRBJ1-2, with 9 bases aligning to TRBD1. Germline CDR1 is SGHAT and CDR2 is FQNNGV. Unmatched junction bases numbered 10, after V lost 5 bases and J lost 3 bases. The CDR3 has 16 residues. CDR3 sequence: CASSVGDRDYYYGYTF. DNA for the CDR3: TGTGCCAGCAGCGTAGGGGACAGGGACTATTACTATGGCTACACCTTC.

This clone was seen just once. The chain employs TRBV18 and TRBJ2-3; 8 nucleotides agree with TRBD2. The V segment lost 6 bases and the J segment 2 bases; nucleotides outside the gene matches: 7. Germline assignment: CDR1 KGHSH and CDR2 LQKENI. This CDR3 region has 15 residues. The CDR3 bases are TGTGCCAGCTCCCCTCGGGGGGGAGCCACAGATACGCAGTATTTT. Encoded protein: CASSPRGGATDTQYF.

This clone was found once. V gene TRBV7-2 combines with J gene TRBJ2-7; 8 bases are a match to TRBD1. CDR1 is SGHTA and CDR2 is FQGNSA in the germline V gene. This CDR3 region has 14 residues. Trimming cost V 5 bases and J 2 bases; bases outside gene matches: 5. The CDR3 here is CASSPTQGAYEQYF. The CDR3 DNA reads TGTGCCAGCAGCCCAACACAGGGGGCCTACGAGCAGTACTTC.

The CDR3 DNA is TGTGCCAGCAGCCGTCGAGGGGGGGCGATTTCCACTGAAGCTTTCTTT. Protein sequence: CASSRRGGAISTEAFF. The rearrangement joins TRBV7-9 to TRBJ1-1, with a possible D match to TRBD1 (6 bases). Trimming removed 5 bases from V and 4 bases from J, with 20 bases in between. Per the germline V gene, CDR1 is SEHNR and CDR2 is FQNEAQ (reference sequence). This CDR3 comprises 16 residues.

This chain links TRBV11-3 with TRBJ2-7, with 10 bases that match TRBD1. With 6 bases clipped from V and 5 bases from J, the junction kept 10 bases outside the gene matches. CDR1 SGHNT and CDR2 YENEEA come from the germline V gene. This CDR3 spans 15 amino acids. For the CDR3, the DNA is TGTGCCAGCAGTTCCCCCGGGACAGGGGTAGACGAGCAGTACTTC. Translated, it gives CASSSPGTGVDEQYF.

The V call is TRBV6-5, the J call TRBJ2-1; D is unclear. Germline values: CDR1 MNHEY, CDR2 SVGAGI. The CDR3 runs 16 residues. Between the trimmed V and J ends, which lost 1 base and 3 bases, there was a span of 13 bases. For the CDR3, the DNA is TGTGCCAGCAGTTACTATTTGCAGGTGGACTACAATGAGCAGTTCTTC. Translating gives CASSYYLQVDYNEQFF.

The chain recombines TRBV7-2 with TRBJ2-2; 7 bases agree with TRBD1. The CDR3 consists of 16 residues. The trim removed 4 bases at V and 1 base at J, leaving 6 bases unmatched. Germline CDR1 reads SGHTA; CDR2 reads FQGNSA. The CDR3 region has the DNA TGTGCCAGCAGCTCGGGACAGAGTAAGAACACCGGGGAGCTGTTTTTT. This gives the protein CASSSGQSKNTGELFF.

The chain joins TRBV27 to TRBJ1-5; tentative D call: TRBD1 (6 bases). Germline V CDR1 and CDR2: MNHEY, SMNVEV (reference sequence). This CDR3 has 16 amino acids. V was clipped by 4 bases and J by 2 bases, with 15 bases between them. CDR3 loop: CASSSLSRGGNQPQHF. The CDR3 DNA follows: TGTGCCAGCAGTTCCCTCAGCAGGGGCGGCAATCAGCCCCAGCATTTT.

This clone has only a few counts. The gene calls are TRBV2 and TRBJ2-1, with D perhaps matching TRBD2 (5 bases). Trimming cost V 1 base and J 0 bases, with 7 bases left between them. Germline CDR1 is SNHLY and CDR2 is FYNNEI. The CDR3 sequence is 15 residues long. The CDR3 region has the DNA TGTGCCAGCAGTGAAGAGCGGAGCTCCTACAATGAGCAGTTCTTC. Its translation is CASSEERSSYNEQFF. The full variable domain, with the rest looked up from reference TRBV2 and TRBJ2-1, is EPEVTQTPSHQVTQMGQEVILRCVPISNHLYFYWYRQILGQKVEFLVSFYNNEISEKSEIFDDQFSVERPDGSNFTLKIRSTKLEDSAMYFCASSEERSSYNEQFFGPGTRLTVL.

This chain connects TRBV6-1 to TRBJ2-1; the D gene is possibly TRBD2 (6 bases). Germline-derived CDR1 and CDR2 are MNHNS and SASEGT. V shed 7 bases and J shed 4 bases, with 11 bases lying between them. The CDR3 has 13 residues. CDR3 nucleotide sequence: TGTGCCAGCATCCGGGGGAGTTACAATGAGCAGTTCTTC. Amino acid sequence: CASIRGSYNEQFF.

This clone turned up a few times. The V and J genes are TRBV30 and TRBJ2-2; D is perhaps TRBD2 (5 bases). V gave up 2 bases and J gave up 3 bases, with 19 bases separating them. In germline, CDR1 is GTSNPN, CDR2 SVGIG (reference sequence). The CDR3 runs to 17 residues. The CDR3 sequence is CAWSSTGGRRYTGELFF. In DNA form, the CDR3 reads TGTGCCTGGAGTTCCACTGGAGGCAGGCGATACACCGGGGAGCTGTTTTTT.

The rearrangement uses TRBV30 and TRBJ1-2, with 7 bases that match TRBD1. The CDR3 is 17 amino acids. Germline CDR1 GTSNPN, CDR2 SVGIG (reference sequence). V dropped 4 bases and J dropped 2; count of bases not matched to a gene: 16. CDR3 region: CAWNDREVIKANYGYTF. CDR3 coding DNA: TGTGCCTGGAATGACAGGGAGGTGATAAAAGCGAACTATGGCTACACCTTC.

This sequence joins TRBV7-9 and TRBJ1-1, with a possible D match to TRBD1 (5 bases). Trimming stripped 5 bases from V and 6 bases from J, with 10 bases between. The CDR3 contains 12 residues. CDR1 and CDR2 from the germline V gene are SEHNR and FQNEAQ (reference sequence). The DNA of the CDR3 is TGTGCCAGCAGCCTCTTAGGGGCTGAAGCTTTCTTT. It translates to CASSLLGAEAFF.

The DNA for the CDR3 is TGTGCCAGCAGTAGGGGAACAGGGGGCAATGAGCAGTACTTC. Translated: CASSRGTGGNEQYF. V is TRBV28 and J is TRBJ2-7; 9 nucleotides line up with TRBD1. The CDR3 extends over 14 amino acids. Trimming took 5 bases from V and 7 from J; bases not matched to a gene: 9. Germline V gives CDR1 MDHEN, CDR2 SYDVKM.

V usage is TRBV7-2 and J usage is TRBJ1-3; D unclear. V dropped 1 base and J dropped 6 bases, with 13 bases sitting between them. Germline V lookup: CDR1 SGHTA, CDR2 FQGNSA. This CDR3 spans 15 amino acids. CDR3 DNA: TGTGCCAGCAGCTTAGAATCCTACGTGTTAAACACCATATATTTT. Its translation: CASSLESYVLNTIYF.